This record covers a single T cell receptor (beta chain). Sequenced by immunoSEQ multiplex PCR; TCRdb stores in-frame clones only, minus some. This repertoire shows some 17,000 clones, roughly four fifths found once; its top ten account for roughly 35%. Treatment: randomized to nivolumab then ipilimumab (arm A) or the reverse (arm B). V was cut by 4 bases and J by 5 bases, with 9 bases left in between. The CDR3 runs 13 residues. Germline values: CDR1 WSHSY, CDR2 SAAADI. The data derive from a study of sequential checkpoint blockade in melanoma. The genes are TRBV10-2 and TRBJ2-1; no clear D gene. The input for sequencing was CD8+ T cells sorted from blood (inferred from file names), taken from a patient given nivolumab and ipilimumab in sequence. The TCR was taken from a human donor with melanoma. In nucleotides, the CDR3 is TGCGCCAGCAGTGCGTACTATAACAATGAGCAGTTCTTC. Translated: CASSAYYNNEQFF.